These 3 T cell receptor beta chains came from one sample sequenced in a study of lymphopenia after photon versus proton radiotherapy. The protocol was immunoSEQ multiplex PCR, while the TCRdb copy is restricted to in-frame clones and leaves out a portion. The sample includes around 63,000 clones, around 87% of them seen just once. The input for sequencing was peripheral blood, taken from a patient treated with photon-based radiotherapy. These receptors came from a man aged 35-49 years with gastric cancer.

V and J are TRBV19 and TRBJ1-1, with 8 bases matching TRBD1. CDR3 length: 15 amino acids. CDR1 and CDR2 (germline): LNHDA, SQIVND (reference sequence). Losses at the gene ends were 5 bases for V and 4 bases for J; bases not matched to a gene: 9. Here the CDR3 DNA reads TGTGCCAGTAGTCCCCTGGACAGGGAATTCACTGAAGCTTTCTTT. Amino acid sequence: CASSPLDREFTEAFF.

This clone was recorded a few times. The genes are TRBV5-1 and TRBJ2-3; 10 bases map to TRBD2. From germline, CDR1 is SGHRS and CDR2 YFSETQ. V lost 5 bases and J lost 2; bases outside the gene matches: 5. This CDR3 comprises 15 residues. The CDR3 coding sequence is TGCGCCAGCAGGCCTAGCGGGGGAAACACAGATACGCAGTATTTT. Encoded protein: CASRPSGGNTDTQYF.

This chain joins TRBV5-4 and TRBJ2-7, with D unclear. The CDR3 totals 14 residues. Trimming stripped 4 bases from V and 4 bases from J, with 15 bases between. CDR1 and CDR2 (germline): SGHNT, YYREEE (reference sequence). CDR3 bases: TGTGCCAGCAGCCCGTCGGGCATATCATACGAGCAGTACTTC. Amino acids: CASSPSGISYEQYF.